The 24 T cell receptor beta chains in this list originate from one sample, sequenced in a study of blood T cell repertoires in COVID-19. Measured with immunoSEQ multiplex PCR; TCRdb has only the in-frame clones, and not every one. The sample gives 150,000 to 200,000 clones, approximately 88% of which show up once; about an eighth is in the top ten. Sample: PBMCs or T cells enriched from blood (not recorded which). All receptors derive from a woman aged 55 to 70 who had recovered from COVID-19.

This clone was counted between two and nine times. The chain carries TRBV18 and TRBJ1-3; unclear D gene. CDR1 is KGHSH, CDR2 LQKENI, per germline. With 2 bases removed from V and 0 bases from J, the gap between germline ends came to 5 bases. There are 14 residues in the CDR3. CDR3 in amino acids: CASSPIRSGNTIYF. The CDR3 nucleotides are TGTGCCAGCTCACCAATCCGCTCTGGAAACACCATATATTTT. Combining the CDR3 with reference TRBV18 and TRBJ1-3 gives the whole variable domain NAGVMQNPRHLVRRRGQEARLRCSPMKGHSHVYWYRQLPEEGLKFMVYLQKENIIDESGMPKERFSAEFPKEGPSILRIQQVVRGDSAAYFCASSPIRSGNTIYFGEGSWLTVV.

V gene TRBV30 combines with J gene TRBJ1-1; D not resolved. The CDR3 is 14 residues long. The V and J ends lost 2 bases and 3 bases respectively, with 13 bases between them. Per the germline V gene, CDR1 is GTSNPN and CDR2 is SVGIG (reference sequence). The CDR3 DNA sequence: TGTGCCTGGAGTTCCCTCAAGGAGCACACTGAAGCTTTCTTT. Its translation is CAWSSLKEHTEAFF.

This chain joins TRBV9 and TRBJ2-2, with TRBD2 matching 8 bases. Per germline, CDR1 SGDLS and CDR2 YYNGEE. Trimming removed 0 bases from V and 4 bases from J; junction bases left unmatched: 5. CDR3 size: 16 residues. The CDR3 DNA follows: TGTGCCAGCAGCGTAGTCGGGGGGGCTGGCACCGGGGAGCTGTTTTTT. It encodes CASSVVGGAGTGELFF.

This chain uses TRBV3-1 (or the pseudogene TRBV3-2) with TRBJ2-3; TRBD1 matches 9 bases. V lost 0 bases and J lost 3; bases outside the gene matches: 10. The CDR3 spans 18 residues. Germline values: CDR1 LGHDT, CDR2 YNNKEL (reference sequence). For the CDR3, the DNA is TGTGCCAGCAGCCAAGATGCACCGGGACAGGGTCTGACAGATACGCAGTATTTT. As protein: CASSQDAPGQGLTDTQYF.

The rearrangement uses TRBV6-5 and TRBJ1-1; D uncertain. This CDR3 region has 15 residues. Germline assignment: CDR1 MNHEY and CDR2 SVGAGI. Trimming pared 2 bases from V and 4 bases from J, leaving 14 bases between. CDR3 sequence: CASSYSHPRLTEAFF. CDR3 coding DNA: TGTGCCAGCAGTTACAGCCACCCGAGGCTCACTGAAGCTTTCTTT.

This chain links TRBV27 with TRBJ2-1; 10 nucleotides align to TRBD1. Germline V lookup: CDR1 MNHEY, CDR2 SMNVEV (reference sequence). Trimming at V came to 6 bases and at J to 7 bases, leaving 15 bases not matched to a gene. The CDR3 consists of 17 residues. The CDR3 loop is CASSPTRRQGAFNEQFF. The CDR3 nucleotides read TGTGCCAGCAGCCCTACCCGTCGACAGGGGGCTTTTAATGAGCAGTTCTTC.

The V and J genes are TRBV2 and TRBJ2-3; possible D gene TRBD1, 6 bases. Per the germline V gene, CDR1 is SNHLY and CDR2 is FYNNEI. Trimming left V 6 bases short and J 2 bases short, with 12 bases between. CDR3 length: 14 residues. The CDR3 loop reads CASSAGTSTDTQYF. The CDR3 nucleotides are TGTGCCAGCAGCGCCGGGACATCCACAGATACGCAGTATTTT.

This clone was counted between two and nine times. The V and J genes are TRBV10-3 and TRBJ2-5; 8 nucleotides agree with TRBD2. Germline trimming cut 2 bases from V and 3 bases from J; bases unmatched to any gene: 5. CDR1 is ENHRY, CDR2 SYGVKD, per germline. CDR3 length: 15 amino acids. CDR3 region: CAISEGVAGKETQYF. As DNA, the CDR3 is TGTGCCATCAGTGAGGGGGTAGCGGGGAAAGAGACCCAGTACTTC.

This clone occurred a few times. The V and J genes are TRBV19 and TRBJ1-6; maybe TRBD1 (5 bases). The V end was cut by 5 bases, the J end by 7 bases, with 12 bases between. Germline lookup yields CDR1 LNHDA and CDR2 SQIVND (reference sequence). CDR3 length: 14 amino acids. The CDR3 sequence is CASSPRQYNSPLHF. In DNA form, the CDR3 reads TGTGCCAGTAGTCCCCGACAGTACAATTCACCCCTCCACTTT.

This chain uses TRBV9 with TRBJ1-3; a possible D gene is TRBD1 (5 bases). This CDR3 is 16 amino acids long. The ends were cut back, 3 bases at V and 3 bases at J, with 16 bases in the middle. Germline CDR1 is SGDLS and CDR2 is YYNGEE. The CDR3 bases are TGTGCCAGCAGCGCCCGGGTGGCAGGGAATGGAAACACCATATATTTT. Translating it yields CASSARVAGNGNTIYF.

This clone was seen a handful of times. The DNA for the CDR3 is TGTGCCAGCAGTGAGATCGCGACAAATCAGCCCCAGCATTTT. Translated, it gives CASSEIATNQPQHF. This rearrangement joins TRBV2 to TRBJ1-5, with D unclear. The CDR3 is 14 residues long. The ends were cut back, 3 bases at V and 4 bases at J, with 10 bases in the middle. CDR1 is SNHLY, CDR2 FYNNEI, per germline.

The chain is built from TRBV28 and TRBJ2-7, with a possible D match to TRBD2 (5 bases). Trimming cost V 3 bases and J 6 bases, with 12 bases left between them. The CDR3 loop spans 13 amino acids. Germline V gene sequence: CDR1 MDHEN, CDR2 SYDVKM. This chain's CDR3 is CASSFAIEGEQYF. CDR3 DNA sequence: TGTGCCAGCAGTTTCGCCATAGAGGGCGAGCAGTACTTC.

CDR3 DNA sequence: TGTGCCAGCAGTGAGAGAGGCAGTGGCCTGGAGCAGTACTTC. Translation gives CASSERGSGLEQYF. J is TRBJ2-7 and V is TRBV2; D unresolved. The germline V gene encodes CDR1 SNHLY and CDR2 FYNNEI. The V gene lost 3 bases and the J gene lost 7 bases, with 16 bases spanning the gap. This CDR3 has 14 amino acids.

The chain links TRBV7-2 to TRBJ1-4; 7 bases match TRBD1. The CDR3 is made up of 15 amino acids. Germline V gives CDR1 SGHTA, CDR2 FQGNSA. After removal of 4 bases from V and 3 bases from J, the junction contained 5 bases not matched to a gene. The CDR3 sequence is CASSSQTGPNEKLFF. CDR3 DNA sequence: TGTGCCAGCAGCTCCCAGACAGGGCCTAATGAAAAACTGTTTTTT.

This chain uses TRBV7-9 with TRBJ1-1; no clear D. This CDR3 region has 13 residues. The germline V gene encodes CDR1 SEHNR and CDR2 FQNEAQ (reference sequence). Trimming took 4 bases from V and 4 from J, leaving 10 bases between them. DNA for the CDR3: TGTGCCAGCAGCTCGACACGGTTCACTGAAGCTTTCTTT. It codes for CASSSTRFTEAFF.

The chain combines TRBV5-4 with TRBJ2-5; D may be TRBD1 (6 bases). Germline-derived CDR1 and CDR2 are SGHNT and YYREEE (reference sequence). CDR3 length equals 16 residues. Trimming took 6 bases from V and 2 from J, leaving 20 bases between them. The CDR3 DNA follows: TGTGCCAGCACCTACAGTTTAGGGACACAACAAGAGACCCAGTACTTC. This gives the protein CASTYSLGTQQETQYF.

The CDR3 bases are TGCGCCAGCAGTGAACAGTACACCGGGGAGCTGTTTTTT. Translating gives CASSEQYTGELFF. The gene calls are TRBV10-1 and TRBJ2-2; no firm D call. The germline V gene has CDR1 WNHNN and CDR2 SYGVQD (reference sequence). Trimming removed 3 bases from V and 3 bases from J, with 5 bases in between. The CDR3 has 13 amino acids.

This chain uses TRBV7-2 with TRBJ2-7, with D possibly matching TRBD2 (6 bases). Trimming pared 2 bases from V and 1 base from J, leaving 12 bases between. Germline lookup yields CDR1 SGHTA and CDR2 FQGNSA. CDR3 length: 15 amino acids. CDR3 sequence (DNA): TGTGCCAGCAGCTTATTCGGCGGGGTATCCTACGAGCAGTACTTC. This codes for CASSLFGGVSYEQYF.

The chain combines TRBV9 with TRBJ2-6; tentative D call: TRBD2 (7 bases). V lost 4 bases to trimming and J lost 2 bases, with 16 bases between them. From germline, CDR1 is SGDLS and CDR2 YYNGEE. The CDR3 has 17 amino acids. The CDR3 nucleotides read TGTGCCAGCAGCCTTACGGGGGGCCGACCTGGGGCCAACGTCCTGACTTTC. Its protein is CASSLTGGRPGANVLTF.

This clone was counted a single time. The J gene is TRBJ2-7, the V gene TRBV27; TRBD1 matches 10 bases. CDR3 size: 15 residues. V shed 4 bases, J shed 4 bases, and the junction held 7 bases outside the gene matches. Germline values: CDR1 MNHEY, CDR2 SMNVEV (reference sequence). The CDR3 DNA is TGTGCCAGCAGTTACCTGGGACAGGGGAAATACGAGCAGTACTTC. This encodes CASSYLGQGKYEQYF.

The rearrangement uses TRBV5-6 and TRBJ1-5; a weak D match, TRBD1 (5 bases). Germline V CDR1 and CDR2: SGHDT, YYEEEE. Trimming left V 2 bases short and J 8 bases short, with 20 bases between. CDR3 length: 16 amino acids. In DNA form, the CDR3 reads TGTGCCAGCAGCTTATTTAGGGCAGGGTCCGTGGAGCCCCAGCATTTT. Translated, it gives CASSLFRAGSVEPQHF.

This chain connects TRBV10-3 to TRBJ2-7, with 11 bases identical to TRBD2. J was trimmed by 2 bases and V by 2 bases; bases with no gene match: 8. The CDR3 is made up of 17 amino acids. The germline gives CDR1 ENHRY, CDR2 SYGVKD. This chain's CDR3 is CAISEGIGTSGTYEQYF. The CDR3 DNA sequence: TGTGCCATCAGTGAGGGGATCGGGACTAGCGGTACCTACGAGCAGTACTTC.

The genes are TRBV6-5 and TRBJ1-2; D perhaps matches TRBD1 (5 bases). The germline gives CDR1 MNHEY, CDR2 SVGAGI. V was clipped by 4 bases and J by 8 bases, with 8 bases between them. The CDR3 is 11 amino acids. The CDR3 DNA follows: TGTGCCAGCAGTTCAGGGTTCGGCTACACCTTC. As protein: CASSSGFGYTF.

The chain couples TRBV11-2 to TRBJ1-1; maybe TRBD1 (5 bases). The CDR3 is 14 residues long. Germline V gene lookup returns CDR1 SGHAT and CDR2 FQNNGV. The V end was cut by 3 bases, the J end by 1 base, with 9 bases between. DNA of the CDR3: TGTGCCAGCAGCTTGACAGAATCGAACACTGAAGCTTTCTTT. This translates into CASSLTESNTEAFF.